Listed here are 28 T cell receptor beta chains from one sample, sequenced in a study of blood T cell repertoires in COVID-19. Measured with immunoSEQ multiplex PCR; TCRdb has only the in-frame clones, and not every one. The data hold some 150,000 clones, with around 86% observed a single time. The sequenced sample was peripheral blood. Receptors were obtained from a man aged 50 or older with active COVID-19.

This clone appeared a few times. For the CDR3, the DNA is TGTGCCAGCAGCGTAGCGGCAGGCACCTACGAGCAGTACTTC. It specifies CASSVAAGTYEQYF. The chain joins TRBV9 to TRBJ2-7; D call uncertain. Trimming removed 0 bases from V and 2 bases from J, with 9 bases in between. Germline-derived CDR1 and CDR2 are SGDLS and YYNGEE. CDR3 length: 14 residues.

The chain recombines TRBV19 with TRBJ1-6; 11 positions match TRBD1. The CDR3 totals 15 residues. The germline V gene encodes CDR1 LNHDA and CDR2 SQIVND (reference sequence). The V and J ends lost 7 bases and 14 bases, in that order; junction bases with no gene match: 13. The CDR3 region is CASTLTGTGGSTLHF. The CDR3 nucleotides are TGTGCCAGTACTTTAACCGGGACAGGGGGTTCTACCCTCCACTTT.

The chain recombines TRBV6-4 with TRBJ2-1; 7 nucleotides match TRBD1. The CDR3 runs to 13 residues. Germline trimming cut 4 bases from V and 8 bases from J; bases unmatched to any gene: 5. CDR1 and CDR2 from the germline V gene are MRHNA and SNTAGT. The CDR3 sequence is CASSAHGQDEQFF. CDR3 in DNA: TGTGCCAGCAGTGCCCACGGACAGGATGAGCAGTTCTTC.

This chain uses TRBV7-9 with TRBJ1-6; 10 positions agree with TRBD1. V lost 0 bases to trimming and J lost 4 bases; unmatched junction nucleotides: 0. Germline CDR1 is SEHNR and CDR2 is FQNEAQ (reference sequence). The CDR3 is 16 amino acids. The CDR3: CASSLADRGYNSPLHF. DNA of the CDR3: TGTGCCAGCAGCTTAGCGGACAGGGGGTATAATTCACCCCTCCACTTT.

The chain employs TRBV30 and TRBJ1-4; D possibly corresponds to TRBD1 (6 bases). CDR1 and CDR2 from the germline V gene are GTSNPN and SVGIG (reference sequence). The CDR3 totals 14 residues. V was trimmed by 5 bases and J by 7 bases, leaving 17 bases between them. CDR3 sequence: CAWGGQPGGEKLFF. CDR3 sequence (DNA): TGTGCCTGGGGAGGACAGCCGGGGGGTGAAAAACTGTTTTTT.

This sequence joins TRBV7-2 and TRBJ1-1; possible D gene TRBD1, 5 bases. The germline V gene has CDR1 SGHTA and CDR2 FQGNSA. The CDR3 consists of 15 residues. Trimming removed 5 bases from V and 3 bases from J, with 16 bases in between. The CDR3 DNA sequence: TGTGCCAGCAGCCCCGGGGGGGGAGGGGACACTGAAGCTTTCTTT. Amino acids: CASSPGGGGDTEAFF.

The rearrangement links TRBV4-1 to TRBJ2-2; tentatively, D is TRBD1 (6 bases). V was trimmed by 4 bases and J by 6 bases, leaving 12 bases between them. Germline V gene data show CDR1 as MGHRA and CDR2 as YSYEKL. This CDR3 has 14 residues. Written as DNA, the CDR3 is TGCGCCAGCAGCCGATTAACAGGGTCCGGGGAGCTGTTTTTT. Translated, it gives CASSRLTGSGELFF.

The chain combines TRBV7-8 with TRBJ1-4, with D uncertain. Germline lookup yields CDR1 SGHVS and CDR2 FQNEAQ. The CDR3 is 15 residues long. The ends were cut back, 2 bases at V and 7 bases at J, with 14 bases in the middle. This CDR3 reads CASSLLLGFPEKLFF. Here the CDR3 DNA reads TGTGCCAGCAGCTTACTTCTTGGCTTCCCTGAAAAACTGTTTTTT.

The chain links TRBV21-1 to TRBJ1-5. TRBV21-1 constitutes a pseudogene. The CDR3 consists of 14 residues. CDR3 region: CARSGGRNNQPQHF. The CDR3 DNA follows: TGTGCCAGGTCGGGGGGGAGAAACAATCAGCCCCAGCATTTT.

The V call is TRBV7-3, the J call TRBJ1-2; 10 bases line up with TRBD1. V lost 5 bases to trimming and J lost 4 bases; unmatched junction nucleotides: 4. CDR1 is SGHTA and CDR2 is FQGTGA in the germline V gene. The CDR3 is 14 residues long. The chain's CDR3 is CASSQGTGAYGYTF. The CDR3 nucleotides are TGTGCCAGCAGCCAGGGGACAGGGGCCTATGGCTACACCTTC. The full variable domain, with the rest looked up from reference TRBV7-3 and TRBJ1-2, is GAGVSQTPSNKVTEKGKYVELRCDPISGHTALYWYRQSLGQGPEFLIYFQGTGAADDSGLPNDRFFAVRPEGSVSTLKIQRTERGDSAVYLCASSQGTGAYGYTFGSGTRLTVV.

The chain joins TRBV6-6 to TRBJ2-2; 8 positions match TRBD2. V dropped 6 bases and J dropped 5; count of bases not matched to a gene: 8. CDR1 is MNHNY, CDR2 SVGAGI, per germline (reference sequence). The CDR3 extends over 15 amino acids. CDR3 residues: CASSSIGGATGELFF. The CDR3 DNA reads TGTGCCAGCAGCTCAATCGGGGGGGCGACCGGGGAGCTGTTTTTT.

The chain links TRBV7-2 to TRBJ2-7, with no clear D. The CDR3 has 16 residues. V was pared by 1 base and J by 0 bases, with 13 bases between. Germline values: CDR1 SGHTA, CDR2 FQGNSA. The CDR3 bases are TGTGCCAGCAGCTTAGGCTTTCAGGCCAGCTCCTACGAGCAGTACTTC. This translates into CASSLGFQASSYEQYF.

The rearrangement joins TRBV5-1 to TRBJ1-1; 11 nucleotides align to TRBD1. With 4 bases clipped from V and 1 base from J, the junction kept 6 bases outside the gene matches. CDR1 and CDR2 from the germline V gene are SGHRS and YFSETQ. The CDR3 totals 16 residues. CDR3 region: CASSADRGQGNTEAFF. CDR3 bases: TGCGCCAGCAGCGCGGACAGGGGGCAGGGGAACACTGAAGCTTTCTTT.

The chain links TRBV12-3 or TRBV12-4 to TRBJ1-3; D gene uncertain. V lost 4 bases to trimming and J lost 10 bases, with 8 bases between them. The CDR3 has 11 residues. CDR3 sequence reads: CASSSAGTIYF. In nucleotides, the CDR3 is TGTGCCAGCAGTTCGGCAGGAACCATATATTTT.

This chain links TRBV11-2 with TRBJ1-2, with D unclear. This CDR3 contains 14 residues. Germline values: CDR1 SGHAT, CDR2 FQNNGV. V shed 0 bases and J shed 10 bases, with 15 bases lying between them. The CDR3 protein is CASSLDLAGAFYTF. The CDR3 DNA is TGTGCCAGCAGCTTAGATCTCGCAGGCGCCTTCTACACCTTC.

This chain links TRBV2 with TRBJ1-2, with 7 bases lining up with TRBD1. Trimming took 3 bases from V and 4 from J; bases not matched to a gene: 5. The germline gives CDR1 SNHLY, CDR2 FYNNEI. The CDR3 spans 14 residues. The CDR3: CASSERDSSYGYTF. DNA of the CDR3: TGTGCCAGCAGTGAGAGGGACAGCTCCTATGGCTACACCTTC.

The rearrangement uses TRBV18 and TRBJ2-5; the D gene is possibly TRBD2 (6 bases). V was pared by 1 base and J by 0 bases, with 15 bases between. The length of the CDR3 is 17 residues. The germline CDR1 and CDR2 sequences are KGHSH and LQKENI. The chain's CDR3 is CASSPQRRGRNQETQYF. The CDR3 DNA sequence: TGTGCCAGCTCACCACAGAGACGGGGGAGAAACCAAGAGACCCAGTACTTC.

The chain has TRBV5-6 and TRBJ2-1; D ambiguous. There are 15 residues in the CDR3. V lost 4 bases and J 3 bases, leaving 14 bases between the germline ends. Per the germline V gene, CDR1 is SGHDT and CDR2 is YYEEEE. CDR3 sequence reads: CASSQGLGHYNEQFF. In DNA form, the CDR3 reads TGTGCCAGCAGCCAAGGCCTAGGCCACTACAATGAGCAGTTCTTC.

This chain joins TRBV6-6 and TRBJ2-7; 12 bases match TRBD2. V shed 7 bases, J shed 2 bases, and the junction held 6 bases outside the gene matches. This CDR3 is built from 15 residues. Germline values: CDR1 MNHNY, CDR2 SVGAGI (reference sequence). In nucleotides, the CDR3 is TGTGCCAGCACCGTGCTAGCGGGGGGGCCCTACGAGCAGTACTTC. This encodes CASTVLAGGPYEQYF.

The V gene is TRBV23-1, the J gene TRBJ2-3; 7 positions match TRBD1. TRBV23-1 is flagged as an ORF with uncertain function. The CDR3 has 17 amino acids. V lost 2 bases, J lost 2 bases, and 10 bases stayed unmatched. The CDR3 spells CASSQPTGLLDTDTQYF. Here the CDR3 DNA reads TGCGCCAGCAGTCAACCGACAGGGCTTCTCGACACAGATACGCAGTATTTT.

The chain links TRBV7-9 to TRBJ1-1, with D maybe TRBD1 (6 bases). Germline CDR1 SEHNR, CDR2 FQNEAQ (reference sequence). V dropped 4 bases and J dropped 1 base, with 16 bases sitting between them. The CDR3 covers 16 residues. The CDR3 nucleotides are TGTGCCAGCAGCTCCCGAGGGGGACAACAGAACACTGAAGCTTTCTTT. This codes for CASSSRGGQQNTEAFF.

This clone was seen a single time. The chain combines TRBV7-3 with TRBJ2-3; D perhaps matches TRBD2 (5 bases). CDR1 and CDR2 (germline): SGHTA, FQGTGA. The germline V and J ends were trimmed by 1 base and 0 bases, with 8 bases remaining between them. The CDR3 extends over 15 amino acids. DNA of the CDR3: TGTGCCAGCAGCTTAAAGAGGGCCAGCACAGATACGCAGTATTTT. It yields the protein CASSLKRASTDTQYF.

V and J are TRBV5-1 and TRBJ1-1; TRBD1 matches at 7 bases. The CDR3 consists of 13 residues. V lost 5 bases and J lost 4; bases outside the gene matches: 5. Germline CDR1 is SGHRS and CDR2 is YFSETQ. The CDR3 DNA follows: TGCGCCAGCAGTAACGAGGGGGCCACTGAAGCTTTCTTT. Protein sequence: CASSNEGATEAFF.

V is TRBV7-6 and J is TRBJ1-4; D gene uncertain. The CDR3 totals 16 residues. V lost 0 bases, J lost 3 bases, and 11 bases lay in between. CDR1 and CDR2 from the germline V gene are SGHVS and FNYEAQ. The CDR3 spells CASSLAAQIPNEKLFF. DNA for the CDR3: TGTGCCAGCAGCTTAGCCGCACAGATACCTAATGAAAAACTGTTTTTT.

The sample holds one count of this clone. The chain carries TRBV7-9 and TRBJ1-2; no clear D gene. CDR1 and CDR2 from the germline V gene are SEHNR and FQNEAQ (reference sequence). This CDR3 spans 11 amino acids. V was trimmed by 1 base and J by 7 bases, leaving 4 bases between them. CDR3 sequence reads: CASSLESGYTF. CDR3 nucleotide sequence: TGTGCCAGCAGCTTAGAGAGTGGCTACACCTTC.

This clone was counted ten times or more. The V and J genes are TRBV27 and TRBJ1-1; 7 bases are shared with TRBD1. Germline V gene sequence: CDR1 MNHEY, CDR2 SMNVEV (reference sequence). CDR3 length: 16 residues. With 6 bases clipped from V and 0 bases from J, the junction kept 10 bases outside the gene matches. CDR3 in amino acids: CASSTAGGPMNTEAFF. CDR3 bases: TGTGCCAGCAGCACAGCAGGGGGGCCCATGAACACTGAAGCTTTCTTT.

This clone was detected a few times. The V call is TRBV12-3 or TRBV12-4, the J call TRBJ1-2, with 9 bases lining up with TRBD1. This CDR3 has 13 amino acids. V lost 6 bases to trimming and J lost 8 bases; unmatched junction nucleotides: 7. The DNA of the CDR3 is TGTGCCAGCAGGCAAACAGGGGGCGGGGGCTACACCTTC. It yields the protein CASRQTGGGGYTF.

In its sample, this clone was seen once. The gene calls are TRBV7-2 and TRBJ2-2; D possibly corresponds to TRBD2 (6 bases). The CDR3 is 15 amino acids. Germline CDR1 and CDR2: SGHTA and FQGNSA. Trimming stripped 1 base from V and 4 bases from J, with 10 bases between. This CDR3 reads CASSLGGAVTGELFF. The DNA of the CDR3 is TGTGCCAGCAGCTTAGGCGGGGCGGTCACCGGGGAGCTGTTTTTT.